This note documents a single TCR beta chain sequence. As yet, its antigen is unknown. This sample is drawn from a study of cytomegalovirus exposure and HLA in healthy donors. Germline V gene sequence: CDR1 SGHVS, CDR2 FQNEAQ. J was trimmed by 4 bases and V by 0 bases; bases with no gene match: 7. CDR3 length equals 16 residues. PCR amplification relied on 60 Vbeta primers (plus 13 Jbeta primers). Using immunoSEQ multiplex PCR, the repertoire was profiled, and TCRdb retains in-frame clones only, with some absent. The repertoire holds 150,000 to 180,000 clones, with roughly 77% as singletons. Whole-study findings and limits: The sole available immune exposure information was CMV serostatus. Analysis was performed later, and it showed HLA-associated TCR beta chains to be more clonally expanded than equally common others. In a later analysis, HLA-C alleles had the fewest associated TCRs, DRB1 alleles the most.

The V and J genes are TRBV7-8 and TRBJ2-5; 8 bases map to TRBD1. The sequence was collected from a man aged 30 to 45 in good health and CMV-seropositive. Sequences were obtained from PBMCs. The CDR3 sequence is CASSLASRGLRETQYF. Here the CDR3 DNA reads TGTGCCAGCAGCTTAGCAAGCAGGGGGCTTAGAGAGACCCAGTACTTC.